This T cell receptor beta chain emerged from a study of CD8+ T cells in alopecia areata. Across the study: Oral tofacitinib (5 to 10 mg twice daily) was administered to treated patients. Study-wide findings and caveats: Persistence in scalp and blood during tofacitinib was observed for many expanded lesional clones.

Sequencing used cDNA as its template, made by extracting RNA and reverse transcribing it. The method was immunoSEQ multiplex PCR; TCRdb's version includes in-frame clones alone and lacks a portion of them. The sample holds about 190,000 clones, around three fifths seen once. The treatment: oral pan-JAK inhibitor, 5-10 mg twice daily. Both peripheral blood and punch biopsies of lesional scalp skin were obtained from patients who had alopecia areata. Remarks on this clone: Its matching antigen is unknown.

The V and J ends lost 3 bases and 8 bases respectively, with 2 bases between them. The length of the CDR3 is 10 residues. Germline values: CDR1 SEHNR, CDR2 FQNEAQ (reference sequence). The sample in question was CD8+ T cells sorted from blood, obtained at week 24, from a patient treated with tofacitinib. The receptor's source is a human donor with alopecia areata. The chain uses TRBV7-9 and TRBJ2-1; D remains ambiguous. The CDR3 region has the DNA TGTGCCAGCAGCTTCGATGAGCAGTTCTTC. Translated, it gives CASSFDEQFF.